This TCR beta chain was identified in a study of cytomegalovirus exposure and HLA in healthy donors. Findings of the study overall: Researchers reported that a few CMV-associated chains were confirmed in vitro as CMV antigen-specific.

Clones were read by immunoSEQ multiplex PCR, and TCRdb kept only the in-frame ones, dropping some. The table shows some 130,000 clones, with approximately 82% occurring only once. About this clone itself: Its specificity is unknown. At the DNA level, this CDR3 is encoded by other sequences in the same sample as well.

This TCR was recovered from a man younger than 45 in good health and CMV-seropositive. Specimen: PBMCs.

As DNA, the CDR3 is TGCGCCAGCAGCTTGGCGGGGGGTGGCACAGATACGCAGTATTTT. Its protein is CASSLAGGGTDTQYF. This chain uses TRBV5-1 with TRBJ2-3, with TRBD2 matching over 7 bases. The CDR3 is made up of 15 amino acids. Germline lookup yields CDR1 SGHRS and CDR2 YFSETQ. Unmatched junction bases numbered 2, after V lost 0 bases and J lost 1 base.